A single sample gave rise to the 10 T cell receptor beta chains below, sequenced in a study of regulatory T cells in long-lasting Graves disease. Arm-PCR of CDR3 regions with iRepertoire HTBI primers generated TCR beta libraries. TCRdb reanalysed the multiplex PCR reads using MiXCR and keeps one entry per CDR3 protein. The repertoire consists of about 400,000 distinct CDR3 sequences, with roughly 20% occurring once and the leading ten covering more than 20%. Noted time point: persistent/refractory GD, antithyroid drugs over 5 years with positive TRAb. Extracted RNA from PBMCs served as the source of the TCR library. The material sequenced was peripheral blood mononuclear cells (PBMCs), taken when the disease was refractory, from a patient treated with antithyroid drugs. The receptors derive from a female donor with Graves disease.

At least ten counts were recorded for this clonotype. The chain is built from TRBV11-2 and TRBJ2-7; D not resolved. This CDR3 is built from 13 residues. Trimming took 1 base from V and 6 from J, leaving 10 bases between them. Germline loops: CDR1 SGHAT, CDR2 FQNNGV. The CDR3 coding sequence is TGTGCCAGCAGCTTAGTGTTAGACTCCGAGCAGTACTTC. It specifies CASSLVLDSEQYF.

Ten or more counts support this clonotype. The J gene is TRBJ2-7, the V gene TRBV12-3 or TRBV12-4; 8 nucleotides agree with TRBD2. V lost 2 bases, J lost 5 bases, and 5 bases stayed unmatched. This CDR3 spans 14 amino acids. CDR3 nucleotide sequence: TGTGCCAGCAGTTTATTCGGGAGGGCCCACGAGCAGTACTTC. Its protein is CASSLFGRAHEQYF.

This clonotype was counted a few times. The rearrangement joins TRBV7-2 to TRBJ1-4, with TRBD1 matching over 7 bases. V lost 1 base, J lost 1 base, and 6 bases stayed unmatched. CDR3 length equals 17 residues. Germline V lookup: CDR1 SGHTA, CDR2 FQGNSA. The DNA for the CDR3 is TGTGCCAGCAGCTTAGGAGGCAGGGGGTTAACTAATGAAAAACTGTTTTTT. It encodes CASSLGGRGLTNEKLFF.

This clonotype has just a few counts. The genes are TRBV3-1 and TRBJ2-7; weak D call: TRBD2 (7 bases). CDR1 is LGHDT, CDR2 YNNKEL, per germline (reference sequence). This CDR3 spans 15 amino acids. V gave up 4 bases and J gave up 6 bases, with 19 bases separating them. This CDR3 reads CASSRGGGDPLEQYF. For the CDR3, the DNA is TGTGCCAGCAGCCGAGGAGGGGGGGACCCTCTCGAGCAGTACTTC.

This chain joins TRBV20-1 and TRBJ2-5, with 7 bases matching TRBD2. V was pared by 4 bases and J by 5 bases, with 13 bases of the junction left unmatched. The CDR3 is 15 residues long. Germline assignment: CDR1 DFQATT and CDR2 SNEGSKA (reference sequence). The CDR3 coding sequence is TGCAGTGCTACGACGAGGGCGAGCGGGATGGAGACCCAGTACTTC. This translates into CSATTRASGMETQYF.

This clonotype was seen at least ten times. CDR3 bases: TGCAGCGTGACCATCTCAGGGGGCAGACGGGGCACTGAAGCTTTCTTT. It codes for CSVTISGGRRGTEAFF. This chain uses TRBV29-1 with TRBJ1-1; 8 bases agree with TRBD1. There are 16 residues in the CDR3. V shed 6 bases and J 4 bases; nucleotides not matched to a gene: 16. Germline-derived CDR1 and CDR2 are SQVTM and ANQGSEA.

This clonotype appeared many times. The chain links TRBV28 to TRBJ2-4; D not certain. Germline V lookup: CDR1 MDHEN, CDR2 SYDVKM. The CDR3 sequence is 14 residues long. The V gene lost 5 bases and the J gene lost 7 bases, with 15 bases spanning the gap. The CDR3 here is CASSVKGSWNIQYF. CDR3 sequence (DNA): TGTGCCAGCAGTGTAAAGGGTTCCTGGAACATTCAGTACTTC.

CDR3 in DNA: TGTGCCAGCCGATCTAGCGGTTCCAGCTCCTACAATGAGCAGTTCTTC. Residues: CASRSSGSSSYNEQFF. The rearrangement joins TRBV27 to TRBJ2-1, with TRBD2 matching 7 bases. The CDR3 is 16 residues long. CDR1 MNHEY and CDR2 SMNVEV come from the germline V gene (reference sequence). After removal of 8 bases from V and 0 bases from J, the junction contained 10 bases not matched to a gene.

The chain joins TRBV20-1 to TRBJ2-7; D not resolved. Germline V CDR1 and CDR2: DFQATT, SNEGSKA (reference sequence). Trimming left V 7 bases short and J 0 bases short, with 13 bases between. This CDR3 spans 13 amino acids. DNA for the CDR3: TGCAGTGTACTCCCTGGCAGCTCCTACGAGCAGTACTTC. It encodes CSVLPGSSYEQYF.

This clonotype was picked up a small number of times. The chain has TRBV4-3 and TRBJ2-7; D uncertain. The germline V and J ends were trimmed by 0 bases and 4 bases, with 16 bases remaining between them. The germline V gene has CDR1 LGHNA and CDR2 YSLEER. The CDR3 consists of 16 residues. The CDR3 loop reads CASSQDLGLPPYEQYF. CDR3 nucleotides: TGCGCCAGCAGCCAAGATTTGGGCCTTCCCCCATACGAGCAGTACTTC.